These T cell receptor beta chains were read from a single sample in a study of cytomegalovirus exposure and HLA in healthy donors. The assay was immunoSEQ multiplex PCR, and TCRdb's table has in-frame clones only and misses some. The repertoire holds 250,000 to 400,000 clones, over 75% seen once, with around 0.96% in the top ten. Sample: PBMCs. Receptor source: a man aged 30 to 39 in good health and CMV-seronegative. CDR3s include the opening cysteine and the closing phenylalanine or tryptophan. D genes are given only for firm matches. Rows may omit the clone size; those that give it use once, few, many or a size class.

CDR3: CASSQEWGGSTGELFF
DNA: TGCGCCAGCAGCCAAGAGTGGGGAGGAAGTACCGGGGAGCTGTTTTTT
J: TRBJ2-2
size: many
V: TRBV4-1
D: .
length: 16

CDR3: CASVRLAGGNEQFF
DNA: TGTGCCAGCGTAAGACTAGCGGGGGGTAATGAGCAGTTCTTC
J: TRBJ2-1
size: .
V: TRBV7-6
D: TRBD2
length: 14

CDR3: CASSSRLPGDSYNQPQHF
DNA: TGTGCCAGCAGCTCGCGGCTCCCAGGTGACAGCTACAATCAGCCCCAGCATTTT
J: TRBJ1-5
size: .
V: TRBV5-5
D: .
length: 18

CDR3: CAWSPPLSSLSEQYF
DNA: TGTGCCTGGAGTCCCCCCCTAAGCTCCCTCTCCGAGCAGTACTTC
J: TRBJ2-7
size: .
V: TRBV30
D: .
length: 15

CDR3: CASRRQGGNEKLFF
DNA: TGTGCCAGCAGGAGACAGGGAGGCAATGAAAAACTGTTTTTT
J: TRBJ1-4
size: .
V: TRBV2
D: TRBD1
length: 14

CDR3: CASSYIARGNTEAFF
DNA: TGTGCCAGCAGTTACATTGCACGGGGGAACACTGAAGCTTTCTTT
J: TRBJ1-1
size: .
V: TRBV6-5
D: .
length: 15

CDR3: CASSETGSQPQHF
DNA: TGTGCCAGCAGTGAAACGGGGAGTCAGCCCCAGCATTTT
J: TRBJ1-5
size: .
V: TRBV6-1
D: .
length: 13

CDR3: CASSLGAGGFYEQYF
DNA: TGTGCCAGCAGCTTAGGGGCAGGGGGCTTCTACGAGCAGTACTTC
J: TRBJ2-7
size: .
V: TRBV7-8
D: TRBD1
length: 15

CDR3: CASSPVDRAERSNQPQHF
DNA: TGTGCCAGCAGTCCCGTGGACAGGGCTGAGAGGAGCAATCAGCCCCAGCATTTT
J: TRBJ1-5
size: .
V: TRBV2
D: TRBD1
length: 18

CDR3: CASSQEVSGSSYNEQFF
DNA: TGTGCCAGCAGCCAAGAAGTTAGCGGGAGCTCCTACAATGAGCAGTTCTTC
J: TRBJ2-1
size: .
V: TRBV14
D: TRBD2
length: 17

CDR3: CATSRGGHYVSIPYF
DNA: TGTGCCACCAGCAGAGGCGGGCATTATGTGAGCATCCCTTACTTC
J: TRBJ2-5
size: .
V: TRBV15
D: .
length: 15

CDR3: CASSQGQGFNTEAFF
DNA: TGTGCCAGCAGTCAAGGACAGGGGTTTAACACTGAAGCTTTCTTT
J: TRBJ1-1
size: .
V: TRBV2
D: TRBD1
length: 15

CDR3: CASSLASLDYGYTF
DNA: TGTGCCAGCAGCTTGGCCAGCCTAGACTATGGCTACACCTTC
J: TRBJ1-2
size: .
V: TRBV5-4
D: .
length: 14

CDR3: CASSQTGLEQFF
DNA: TGCGCCAGCAGCCAGACAGGCCTTGAGCAGTTCTTC
J: TRBJ2-1
size: .
V: TRBV4-1
D: .
length: 12

CDR3: CASSRISNQPQHF
DNA: TGTGCCAGCAGCAGGATTAGCAATCAGCCCCAGCATTTT
J: TRBJ1-5
size: .
V: TRBV6-5
D: .
length: 13

CDR3: CASSLASNNEQFF
DNA: TGTGCCAGCAGTTTAGCTAGTAACAATGAGCAGTTCTTC
J: TRBJ2-1
size: .
V: TRBV6-5
D: .
length: 13

CDR3: CASSLSVDYGYTF
DNA: TGTGCCAGCAGCTTATCAGTGGACTATGGCTACACCTTC
J: TRBJ1-2
size: .
V: TRBV7-8
D: .
length: 13

CDR3: CASSLDLLGRNSYEQYF
DNA: TGTGCCAGCAGCTTAGATCTTCTGGGGCGCAACTCCTACGAGCAGTACTTC
J: TRBJ2-7
size: .
V: TRBV11-2
D: .
length: 17

CDR3: CASGSSGEYRGTQYF
DNA: TGTGCTAGTGGTTCTAGCGGGGAATACCGGGGGACCCAGTACTTC
J: TRBJ2-5
size: .
V: TRBV12-5
D: TRBD2
length: 15

CDR3: CASSLSAGLSDTQYF
DNA: TGTGCCAGCAGCTTATCGGCAGGGTTATCAGATACGCAGTATTTT
J: TRBJ2-3
size: .
V: TRBV5-4
D: .
length: 15

CDR3: CAISPDRSYEQYF
DNA: TGTGCCATCAGTCCAGACAGGTCCTACGAGCAGTACTTC
J: TRBJ2-7
size: .
V: TRBV10-3
D: .
length: 13

CDR3: CASSHGQGIVMNTEAFF
DNA: TGTGCCAGCAGCCACGGACAGGGCATTGTCATGAACACTGAAGCTTTCTTT
J: TRBJ1-1
size: .
V: TRBV5-5
D: TRBD1
length: 17

CDR3: CASSQQGFGYGYTF
DNA: TGTGCCAGCAGCCAGCAGGGGTTCGGCTATGGCTACACCTTC
J: TRBJ1-2
size: .
V: TRBV14
D: .
length: 14

CDR3: CASSLARPGEDGYTF
DNA: TGTGCCAGCAGCTTAGCGCGCCCGGGGGAGGATGGCTACACCTTC
J: TRBJ1-2
size: .
V: TRBV7-9
D: .
length: 15

CDR3: CASSQILAGASTGELFF
DNA: TGTGCCAGCAGCCAGATACTAGCGGGGGCCTCCACCGGGGAGCTGTTTTTT
J: TRBJ2-2
size: .
V: TRBV4-2
D: TRBD2
length: 17

CDR3: CATRGANSGNTIYF
DNA: TGTGCCACTCGCGGGGCCAACTCTGGAAACACCATATATTTT
J: TRBJ1-3
size: .
V: TRBV19
D: .
length: 14

CDR3: CAISTKQGASDGYTF
DNA: TGTGCCATCAGTACTAAACAGGGGGCGAGTGATGGCTACACCTTC
J: TRBJ1-2
size: .
V: TRBV10-3
D: TRBD1
length: 15

CDR3: CASSLERSSYEQYF
DNA: TGTGCCAGCAGCTTGGAAAGGAGCTCCTACGAGCAGTACTTC
J: TRBJ2-7
size: .
V: TRBV5-6
D: .
length: 14

CDR3: CASSQDRLAETYEQYF
DNA: TGTGCCAGCAGCCAAGATAGGCTAGCGGAAACCTACGAGCAGTACTTC
J: TRBJ2-7
size: .
V: TRBV4-2
D: TRBD2
length: 16

CDR3: CASRDRGLKSYGYTF
DNA: TGTGCCAGCAGGGACAGGGGCCTGAAAAGCTATGGCTACACCTTC
J: TRBJ1-2
size: .
V: TRBV6-5
D: TRBD1
length: 15

CDR3: CASSVGGPEQYF
DNA: TGTGCCAGCAGCGTCGGGGGGCCCGAGCAGTACTTC
J: TRBJ2-7
size: .
V: TRBV7-9
D: .
length: 12

CDR3: CAIRQQGFEAFF
DNA: TGTGCCATCAGGCAACAGGGTTTTGAAGCTTTCTTT
J: TRBJ1-1
size: .
V: TRBV10-3
D: .
length: 12

CDR3: CASSLGPGQGTYEQYF
DNA: TGTGCCAGCAGCCTAGGGCCGGGACAGGGGACCTACGAGCAGTACTTC
J: TRBJ2-7
size: .
V: TRBV7-9
D: TRBD1
length: 16

CDR3: CASSPFGSGYTF
DNA: TGTGCCAGCAGCCCGTTCGGGAGTGGCTACACCTTC
J: TRBJ1-2
size: .
V: TRBV7-9
D: .
length: 12

CDR3: CASSPRTGSNQPQHF
DNA: TGTGCCAGCAGCCCTCGGACGGGAAGCAATCAGCCCCAGCATTTT
J: TRBJ1-5
size: .
V: TRBV11-2
D: .
length: 15

CDR3: CASSGGQGVPYGYTF
DNA: TGTGCCAGCAGCGGAGGACAGGGCGTCCCCTATGGCTACACCTTC
J: TRBJ1-2
size: few
V: TRBV9
D: TRBD1
length: 15

CDR3: CASSGQGWDTQYF
DNA: TGTGCCAGTAGCGGACAGGGATGGGATACGCAGTATTTT
J: TRBJ2-3
size: few
V: TRBV19
D: TRBD1
length: 13

CDR3: CASSLGAGIATNEKLFF
DNA: TGTGCCAGCAGCTTAGGGGCGGGAATCGCAACTAATGAAAAACTGTTTTTT
J: TRBJ1-4
size: .
V: TRBV7-8
D: .
length: 17

CDR3: CASSLSFTNLQGYTF
DNA: TGTGCCAGCAGTTTATCGTTCACAAATCTGCAGGGCTACACCTTC
J: TRBJ1-2
size: once
V: TRBV27
D: .
length: 15

CDR3: CASSVEQGVDTEAFF
DNA: TGTGCCAGCAGCGTAGAGCAAGGGGTGGACACTGAAGCTTTCTTT
J: TRBJ1-1
size: .
V: TRBV9
D: .
length: 15

CDR3: CASSYGRHRSGNTIYF
DNA: TGTGCCAGCAGTTACGGAAGACACCGCTCTGGAAACACCATATATTTT
J: TRBJ1-3
size: once
V: TRBV6-5
D: .
length: 16

CDR3: CASRRQGGTEAFF
DNA: TGCGCCAGCAGAAGACAGGGGGGGACTGAAGCTTTCTTT
J: TRBJ1-1
size: .
V: TRBV5-1
D: TRBD1
length: 13

CDR3: CASSQFTAIYNSPLHF
DNA: TGTGCCAGCAGCCAATTTACAGCTATCTATAATTCACCCCTCCACTTT
J: TRBJ1-6
size: .
V: TRBV14
D: .
length: 16

CDR3: CASSVELDNSPLHF
DNA: TGTGCCAGCAGCGTAGAGCTTGATAATTCACCCCTCCACTTT
J: TRBJ1-6
size: few
V: TRBV9
D: .
length: 14

CDR3: CASGLDTSGRNYEQYF
DNA: TGTGCTAGTGGTTTGGATACTAGCGGGAGGAATTACGAGCAGTACTTC
J: TRBJ2-7
size: .
V: TRBV12-5
D: TRBD2
length: 16

CDR3: CASSYKDRGTEAFF
DNA: TGCGCCAGCAGCTACAAAGACAGGGGCACTGAAGCTTTCTTT
J: TRBJ1-1
size: .
V: TRBV5-1
D: TRBD1
length: 14

CDR3: CATSRDVETGDYEQYF
DNA: TGTGCCACCAGCAGAGATGTGGAGACAGGGGATTACGAGCAGTACTTC
J: TRBJ2-7
size: .
V: TRBV15
D: TRBD1
length: 16

CDR3: CASTLTGNTDTQYF
DNA: TGTGCCAGTACGCTGACGGGGAACACAGATACGCAGTATTTT
J: TRBJ2-3
size: once
V: TRBV19
D: .
length: 14

CDR3: CASGSGGPMEQYF
DNA: TGTGCTAGTGGGTCGGGGGGGCCTATGGAGCAGTACTTC
J: TRBJ2-7
size: .
V: TRBV12-5
D: TRBD2
length: 13

CDR3: CASSNLRGPRGGELFF
DNA: TGTGCCAGCAGCAACCTCAGGGGGCCGAGGGGCGGGGAGCTGTTTTTT
J: TRBJ2-2
size: .
V: TRBV11-2
D: TRBD1
length: 16

CDR3: CASSPLGQGFYGYTF
DNA: TGTGCCAGCTCACCACTCGGACAGGGGTTCTATGGCTACACCTTC
J: TRBJ1-2
size: .
V: TRBV18
D: TRBD1
length: 15

CDR3: CASRSQGPTNQPQHF
DNA: TGCGCCAGCAGATCACAGGGTCCAACGAATCAGCCCCAGCATTTT
J: TRBJ1-5
size: .
V: TRBV10-2
D: .
length: 15

CDR3: CASTVLGTGGTLQETQYF
DNA: TGTGCCAGCACCGTCCTAGGGACAGGGGGGACCCTCCAAGAGACCCAGTACTTC
J: TRBJ2-5
size: .
V: TRBV5-4
D: TRBD1
length: 18

CDR3: CASGIDRNYGYTF
DNA: TGTGCTAGTGGTATAGACAGGAACTATGGCTACACCTTC
J: TRBJ1-2
size: .
V: TRBV12-5
D: .
length: 13

CDR3: CSVEGTSGGDYNEQFF
DNA: TGCAGCGTGGAGGGGACTAGCGGGGGTGATTACAATGAGCAGTTCTTC
J: TRBJ2-1
size: .
V: TRBV29-1
D: TRBD2
length: 16